This is a list of T cell receptor beta chains from one sample in a study of CD8+ T cells in alopecia areata. The table came from immunoSEQ multiplex PCR; TCRdb's copy has only in-frame clones and leaves some out. The sample lists 150,000 to 200,000 clones, approximately 57% occurring once. The sequencing here drew on CD4+ T cells sorted from blood, taken at week 24, from a patient treated with tofacitinib. All receptors come from a human donor with alopecia areata. The CDR3 runs from the conserved cysteine through the conserved F or W. The D gene is left open where the match is weak. Clone size is stated in some rows and not others, as once, few, many or a class when expanded.

v_gene,d_gene,j_gene,abundance,CDR3nt,CDR3aa
TRBV27,TRBD2,TRBJ2-3,.,TGTGCCAGCACCAAGCGGGGGCCTAACACAGATACGCAGTATTTT,CASTKRGPNTDTQYF
TRBV5-6,.,TRBJ1-2,.,TGTGCCAGCAGCTTGGCCCACGGTGTGGGCTACACCTTC,CASSLAHGVGYTF
TRBV30,.,TRBJ2-2,once,TGTGCCTGGAGCCCCACGGGAGCCGGGGAGCTGTTTTTT,CAWSPTGAGELFF
TRBV5-1,.,TRBJ2-5,.,TGCGCCAGCAGCGAGGGTATACAGGGACAAGAGACCCAGTACTTC,CASSEGIQGQETQYF
TRBV5-1,.,TRBJ2-1,once,TGCGCCAGCAGCTCCCAGCCCCAAAGCTCCTACAATGAGCAGTTCTTC,CASSSQPQSSYNEQFF
TRBV30,.,TRBJ1-2,.,TGTGCCTGGAACCGAGGGAGTACCGATGGCTACACCTTC,CAWNRGSTDGYTF
TRBV14,.,TRBJ1-1,few,TGTGCCAGCAGCCTTAGAGGCGCAGTGAACACTGAAGCTTTCTTT,CASSLRGAVNTEAFF
TRBV7-8,TRBD1,TRBJ2-7,.,TGTGCCAGCAGCTACAGAGACAGGGGTAACGAGCAGTACTTC,CASSYRDRGNEQYF
TRBV25-1,.,TRBJ1-1,.,TGTGCCAGCAGTGCTCAAACCAGGAAACTGAACACTGAAGCTTTCTTT,CASSAQTRKLNTEAFF
TRBV29-1,TRBD1,TRBJ1-4,.,TGCAGCGCCGGACAGGGGTCTAATGAAAAACTGTTTTTT,CSAGQGSNEKLFF
TRBV7-2,TRBD2,TRBJ2-1,.,TGTGCCAGCAGCCCCCAAAGCGGGGGGTACAATGAGCAGTTCTTC,CASSPQSGGYNEQFF
TRBV2,.,TRBJ2-5,.,TGTGCCAGCAGTGAAGCGTCAAGGGCGCCAGAGACCCAGTACTTC,CASSEASRAPETQYF
TRBV2,.,TRBJ1-2,.,TGTGCCAGCGAGTCCCGGGGCTACACCTTC,CASESRGYTF
TRBV4-3,.,TRBJ1-5,.,TGCGCCAGCAGCCAAGATGCACCTCCGGGCAATCAGCCCCAGCATTTT,CASSQDAPPGNQPQHF
TRBV6-1,TRBD2,TRBJ2-1,.,TGTGCCAGCAGTGGAATAACCTCGACTAGCCTCAACTACAATGAGCAGTTCTTC,CASSGITSTSLNYNEQFF
TRBV7-7,.,TRBJ2-5,.,TGTGCCAGCAGCCGACCGATATTGCAAGAGACCCAGTACTTC,CASSRPILQETQYF
TRBV6-1,TRBD1,TRBJ2-2,.,TGTGCCAGCAAGAGGGACAGCCTCAACACCGGGGAGCTGTTTTTT,CASKRDSLNTGELFF
TRBV5-6,.,TRBJ1-5,.,TGTGCCAGCAGCTTAGTTGGAGGCAATCAGCCCCAGCATTTT,CASSLVGGNQPQHF
TRBV30,.,TRBJ1-4,once,TGTGCCTGGAGGGAAGGGGTAACTAATGAAAAACTGTTTTTT,CAWREGVTNEKLFF
TRBV5-1,.,TRBJ1-1,.,TGCGCCAGCAGCTTGACCGGCCCACTTAATGAAGCTTTCTTT,CASSLTGPLNEAFF
TRBV29-1,.,TRBJ2-7,few,TGCAGCGTCAACACCGCCTACGAGCAGTACTTC,CSVNTAYEQYF
TRBV21-1,.,TRBJ2-1,few,TGTGCCAGCAGCAAGGGGCCAAGCGGGAGCTCCTACAATGAGCAGTTCTTC,CASSKGPSGSSYNEQFF
TRBV10-3,TRBD1,TRBJ1-4,.,TGTGCCATCAGCGCGGGACAGGGTAGCGAAAAACTGTTTTTT,CAISAGQGSEKLFF
TRBV2,.,TRBJ2-2,.,TGTGCCAGCAATACAGCGAACACCGGGGAGCTGTTTTTT,CASNTANTGELFF
TRBV27,.,TRBJ2-1,.,TGTGCCAGCAGTTCCGTCCCAGGCCTCAATGAGCAGTTCTTC,CASSSVPGLNEQFF
TRBV29-1,TRBD1,TRBJ1-2,.,TGCAGCGTATCTACAGGGGGCGGCTACACCTTC,CSVSTGGGYTF
TRBV5-6,.,TRBJ2-4,.,TGTGCCAGCAGCTTATCCCCCTCCGGCGGGCCAGCCAAAAACATTCAGTACTTC,CASSLSPSGGPAKNIQYF
TRBV11-2,.,TRBJ2-5,few,TGTGCCAGCAGGCGACGCCGACAAGGAGGCGAGACCCAGTACTTC,CASRRRRQGGETQYF
TRBV5-6,.,TRBJ1-1,.,TGTGCCAGCAGCTTGGCGGATAGGCCAGCTTTCTTT,CASSLADRPAFF
TRBV10-2,.,TRBJ2-1,.,TGCGCCAGCAGTGAGGCAGTCTCCTACAATGAGCAGTTCTTC,CASSEAVSYNEQFF
TRBV7-3,TRBD1,TRBJ1-5,.,TGTGCCAGCAGCTCCGGACAGGGATCGCCCCAGCATTTT,CASSSGQGSPQHF
TRBV13,.,TRBJ1-1,.,TGTGCCAGCAGCTTTAACAGAGGCACTGAAGCTTTCTTT,CASSFNRGTEAFF
TRBV19,TRBD1,TRBJ2-6,few,TGTGCCAGTAGTATGGACAGGGGCGGTGGGGCCAACGTCCTGACTTTC,CASSMDRGGGANVLTF
TRBV7-2,TRBD1,TRBJ1-4,.,TGTGCCAGCAGCCTCGCCCGACAGGGGGCTTTTGAAAAACTGTTTTTT,CASSLARQGAFEKLFF
TRBV2,.,TRBJ1-5,.,TGTGCCAGCAGTGATGGTCAGAGCAATCAGCCCCAGCATTTT,CASSDGQSNQPQHF
TRBV11-3,.,TRBJ2-3,.,TGTGCCAGCAGCTTAGAAGAGTTTACGCAGTATTTT,CASSLEEFTQYF
TRBV18,.,TRBJ2-3,few,TGTGCCAGCTCACCACAGGGAGATACGCAGTATTTT,CASSPQGDTQYF
TRBV12-5,.,TRBJ2-7,.,TGTGCTAGTGGTTTGGCTAAGACAGTTAACGAGCAGTACTTC,CASGLAKTVNEQYF
TRBV25-1,TRBD2,TRBJ2-3,.,TGTGCCAGCAGTGGTTCTAGCGGGGGGGTAACTAGCACAGATACGCAGTATTTT,CASSGSSGGVTSTDTQYF
TRBV5-1,TRBD1,TRBJ2-7,few,TGCGCCAGCAGCCCCTTTCCGGGACAGGGGGGGGAGCAGTACTTC,CASSPFPGQGGEQYF
TRBV10-3,.,TRBJ2-1,.,TGTGCCATCAGTCTCGGCGGGGTGGGTGAGCAGTTCTTC,CAISLGGVGEQFF
TRBV4-1,TRBD1,TRBJ2-5,.,TGCGCCAGCAGCCAAGGAATCGGGACAGGATACCAAGAGACCCAGTACTTC,CASSQGIGTGYQETQYF
TRBV25-1,.,TRBJ1-5,.,TGTGCCAGCAGTGAAGAGGAGAGCAATCAGCCCCAGCATTTT,CASSEEESNQPQHF
TRBV5-1,.,TRBJ1-5,few,TGCGCCAGCAGCTTGGAAGGGGATAGCAATCAGCCCCAGCATTTT,CASSLEGDSNQPQHF
TRBV30,.,TRBJ2-5,.,TGTGCCTGGAGTGTCCCTCAGGGGCTGGGAGAGACCCAGTACTTC,CAWSVPQGLGETQYF
TRBV2,.,TRBJ2-3,.,TGTGCCAGCTCTATCAGCCCTTCTAGCACAGATACGCAGTATTTT,CASSISPSSTDTQYF
TRBV29-1,.,TRBJ2-7,.,TGCAGCGTTGAGGGACTGCCCCCCTCCTACGAGCAGTACTTC,CSVEGLPPSYEQYF
TRBV11-2,.,TRBJ2-7,.,TGTGCCAGCACCAGCTCCTACGAGCAGTACTTC,CASTSSYEQYF
TRBV7-9,.,TRBJ1-6,.,TGTGCCAGCAGCTTTTACAATTCACCCCTCCACTTT,CASSFYNSPLHF
TRBV2,.,TRBJ2-3,once,TGTGCCAGCGTCCGTATCCTCCGGGACTCAGATACGCAGTATTTT,CASVRILRDSDTQYF